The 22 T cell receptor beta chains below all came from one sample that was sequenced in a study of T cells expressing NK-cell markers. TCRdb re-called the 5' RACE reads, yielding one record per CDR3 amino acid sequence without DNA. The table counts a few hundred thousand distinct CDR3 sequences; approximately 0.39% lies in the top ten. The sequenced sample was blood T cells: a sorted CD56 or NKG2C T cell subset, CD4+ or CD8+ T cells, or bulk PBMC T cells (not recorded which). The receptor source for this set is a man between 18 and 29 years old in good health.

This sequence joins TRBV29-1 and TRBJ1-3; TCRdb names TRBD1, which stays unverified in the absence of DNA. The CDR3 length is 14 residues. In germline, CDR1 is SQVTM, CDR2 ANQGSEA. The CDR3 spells CSVRGALSGNTIYF.

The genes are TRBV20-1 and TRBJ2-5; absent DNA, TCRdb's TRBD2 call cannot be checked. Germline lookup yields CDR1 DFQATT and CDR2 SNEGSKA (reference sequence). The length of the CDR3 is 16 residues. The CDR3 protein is CSAIRGGRVSQETQYF.

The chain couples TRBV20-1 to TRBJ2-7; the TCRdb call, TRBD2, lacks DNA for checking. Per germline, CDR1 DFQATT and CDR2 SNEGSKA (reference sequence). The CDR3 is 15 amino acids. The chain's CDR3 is CSARARASGFYEQYF.

The CDR3 is CASSQVPQRTGLKFNEQFF. The chain carries TRBV14 and TRBJ2-1; with no DNA, the TCRdb D assignment of TRBD1 cannot be verified. The CDR3 has 19 residues. The germline V gene encodes CDR1 SGHDN and CDR2 FVKESK. The full variable domain, completed using reference TRBV14 and TRBJ2-1, is EAGVTQFPSHSVIEKGQTVTLRCDPISGHDNLYWYRRVMGKEIKFLLHFVKESKQDESGMPNNRFLAERTGGTYSTLKVQPAELEDSGVYFCASSQVPQRTGLKFNEQFFGPGTRLTVL.

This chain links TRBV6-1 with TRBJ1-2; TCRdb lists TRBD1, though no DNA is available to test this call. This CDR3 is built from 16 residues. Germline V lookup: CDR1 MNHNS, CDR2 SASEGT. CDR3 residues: CASKRPDAAPNYGYTF.

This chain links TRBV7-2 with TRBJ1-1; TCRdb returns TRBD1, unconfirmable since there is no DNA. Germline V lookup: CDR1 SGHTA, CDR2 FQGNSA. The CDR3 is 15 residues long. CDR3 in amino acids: CASSLEGTGALGAFF. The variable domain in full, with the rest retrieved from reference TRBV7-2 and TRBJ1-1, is GAGVSQSPSNKVTEKGKDVELRCDPISGHTALYWYRQSLGQGLEFLIYFQGNSAPDKSGLPSDRFSAERTGGSVSTLTIQRTQQEDSAVYLCASSLEGTGALGAFFGQGTRLTVV.

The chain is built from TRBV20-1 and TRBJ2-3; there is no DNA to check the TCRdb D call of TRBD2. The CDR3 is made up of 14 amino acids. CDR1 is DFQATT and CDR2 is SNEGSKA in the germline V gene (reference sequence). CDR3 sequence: CSAKPTGEGLAQYF.

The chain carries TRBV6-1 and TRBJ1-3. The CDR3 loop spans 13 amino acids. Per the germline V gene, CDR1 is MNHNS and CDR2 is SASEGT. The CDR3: CASRLDPTDTIYF.

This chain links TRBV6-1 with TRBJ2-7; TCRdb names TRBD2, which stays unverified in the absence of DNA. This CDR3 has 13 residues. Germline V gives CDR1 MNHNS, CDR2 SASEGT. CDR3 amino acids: CASKAGGLRKQYF.

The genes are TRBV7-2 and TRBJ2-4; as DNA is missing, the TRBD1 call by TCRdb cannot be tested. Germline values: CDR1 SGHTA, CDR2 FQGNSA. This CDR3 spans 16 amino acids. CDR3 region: CASSLGQGIAKNIQYF.

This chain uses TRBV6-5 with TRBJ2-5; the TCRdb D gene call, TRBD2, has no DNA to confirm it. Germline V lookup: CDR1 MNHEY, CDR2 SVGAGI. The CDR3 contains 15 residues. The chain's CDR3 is CASSYSLAGRETQYF.

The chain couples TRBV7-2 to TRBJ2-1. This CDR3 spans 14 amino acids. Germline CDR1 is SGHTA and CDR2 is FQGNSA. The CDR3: CASSLAPTNNEQFF.

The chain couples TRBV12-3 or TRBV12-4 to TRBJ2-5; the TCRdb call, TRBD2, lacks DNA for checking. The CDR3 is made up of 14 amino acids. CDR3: CASSLKGGGETQYF.

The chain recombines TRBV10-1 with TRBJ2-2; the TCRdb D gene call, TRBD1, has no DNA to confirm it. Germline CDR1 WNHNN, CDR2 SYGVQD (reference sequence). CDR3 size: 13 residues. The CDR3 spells CASGTGLTGELFF.

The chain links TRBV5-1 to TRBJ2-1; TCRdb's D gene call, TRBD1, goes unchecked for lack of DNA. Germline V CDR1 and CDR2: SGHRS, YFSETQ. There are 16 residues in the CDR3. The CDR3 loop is CASSSMGRVENNEQFF.

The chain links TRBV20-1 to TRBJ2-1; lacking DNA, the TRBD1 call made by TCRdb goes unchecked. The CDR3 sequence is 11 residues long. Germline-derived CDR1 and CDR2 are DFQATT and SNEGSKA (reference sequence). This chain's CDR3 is CSAGVGNEQFF.

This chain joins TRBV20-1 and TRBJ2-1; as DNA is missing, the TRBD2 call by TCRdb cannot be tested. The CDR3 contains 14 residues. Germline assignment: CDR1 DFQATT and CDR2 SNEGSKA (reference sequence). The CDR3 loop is CSARILAGTSTQFF.

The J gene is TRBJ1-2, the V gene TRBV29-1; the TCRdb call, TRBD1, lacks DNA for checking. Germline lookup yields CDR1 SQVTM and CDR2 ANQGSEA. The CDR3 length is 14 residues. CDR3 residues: CSTTTGGGNYGYTF.

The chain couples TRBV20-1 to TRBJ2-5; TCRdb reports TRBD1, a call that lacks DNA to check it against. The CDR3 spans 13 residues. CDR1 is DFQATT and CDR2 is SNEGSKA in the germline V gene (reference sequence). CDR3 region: CSASLTGGETQYF.

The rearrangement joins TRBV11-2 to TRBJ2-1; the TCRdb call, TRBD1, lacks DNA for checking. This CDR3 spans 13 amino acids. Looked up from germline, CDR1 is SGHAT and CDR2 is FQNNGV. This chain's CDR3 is CASSLGPSNEQFF.

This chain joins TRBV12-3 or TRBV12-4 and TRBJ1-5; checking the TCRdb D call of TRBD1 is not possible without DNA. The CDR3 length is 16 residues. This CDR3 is CASSSNRDRDNQPQHF.

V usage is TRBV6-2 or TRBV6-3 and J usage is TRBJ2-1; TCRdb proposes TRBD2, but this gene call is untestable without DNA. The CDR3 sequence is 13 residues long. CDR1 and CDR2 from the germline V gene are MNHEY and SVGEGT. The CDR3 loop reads CASSPTSGSFQFF.